These 9 T cell receptor beta chains were sequenced from one sample in a study of ipilimumab plus nivolumab after autologous stem cell transplantation. The protocol was immunoSEQ multiplex PCR, while the TCRdb copy is restricted to in-frame clones and leaves out a portion. Among about 25,000 clones listed, around 84% were seen once. Sequenced material: PBMCs, taken in a trial of ipilimumab plus nivolumab as post-transplant consolidation. The receptors were gathered from a male donor with diffuse large B-cell lymphoma.

The gene calls are TRBV7-8 and TRBJ2-2; D unresolved. V was shortened by 1 base and J by 7 bases, with 10 bases between the two germline ends. CDR3 length: 14 amino acids. Germline V lookup: CDR1 SGHVS, CDR2 FQNEAQ. CDR3 in amino acids: CASSLDLLYGELFF. The CDR3 DNA sequence: TGTGCCAGCAGCTTAGATTTACTATACGGGGAGCTGTTTTTT.

The rearrangement links TRBV5-1 to TRBJ2-5; D is possibly TRBD1 (5 bases). V dropped 0 bases and J dropped 1 base, with 10 bases sitting between them. Germline lookup yields CDR1 SGHRS and CDR2 YFSETQ. This CDR3 is 15 amino acids long. CDR3 sequence reads: CASSLDTGPQETQYF. CDR3 nucleotides: TGCGCCAGCAGCTTGGATACAGGCCCCCAAGAGACCCAGTACTTC.

CDR3 region: CASSRTWTSRVDDIQYF. For the CDR3, the DNA is TGTGCCAGCTCACGCACCTGGACTAGTCGGGTCGATGACATTCAGTACTTC. The rearrangement links TRBV18 to TRBJ2-4; 7 bases agree with TRBD2. With V trimmed by 4 bases and J by 8 bases, 17 bases remained unmatched. This CDR3 spans 17 amino acids. Per the germline V gene, CDR1 is KGHSH and CDR2 is LQKENI.

V usage is TRBV5-1 and J usage is TRBJ1-1, with unresolved D. V gave up 3 bases and J gave up 1 base, with 10 bases separating them. CDR1 and CDR2 from the germline V gene are SGHRS and YFSETQ. The CDR3 consists of 14 residues. The chain's CDR3 is CASSSGSRNTEAFF. CDR3 in DNA: TGCGCCAGCAGCTCCGGATCGCGGAACACTGAAGCTTTCTTT.

This chain connects TRBV19 to TRBJ2-7; D is unclear. V was clipped by 1 base and J by 1 base, with 8 bases between them. The germline gives CDR1 LNHDA, CDR2 SQIVND (reference sequence). The CDR3 consists of 14 residues. In nucleotides, the CDR3 is TGTGCCAGTAGTATAGGACTGGAGTCCTACGAGCAGTACTTC. It is translated as CASSIGLESYEQYF.

This chain uses TRBV11-2 with TRBJ1-2; D is perhaps TRBD1 (5 bases). Trimming stripped 5 bases from V and 1 base from J, with 14 bases between. Germline V CDR1 and CDR2: SGHAT, FQNNGV. CDR3 length: 15 residues. The CDR3 nucleotides are TGTGCCAGCAGCCCGACAGAAAGAAATAACTATGGCTACACCTTC. It translates to CASSPTERNNYGYTF.

The rearrangement links TRBV18 to TRBJ1-6; TRBD1 might be the D (5 bases). CDR1 is KGHSH and CDR2 is LQKENI in the germline V gene. Trimming took 3 bases from V and 6 from J, leaving 9 bases between them. This CDR3 comprises 14 residues. The CDR3 DNA reads as TGTGCCAGCTCACCTGGGGCCTCTAATTCACCCCTCCACTTT. It specifies CASSPGASNSPLHF.

The count of this clone is one. V usage is TRBV5-4 and J usage is TRBJ2-5; the D is unclear. The J call may be in error: the DNA end matches TRBJ2-7 better. The CDR3 consists of 13 residues. CDR1 is SGHNT, CDR2 YYREEE, per germline (reference sequence). The CDR3 coding sequence is TGTGCCAGCAGCTTGGGTGGGCCCTACGAGCAGTACTTC. Its translation is CASSLGGPYEQYF.

The chain has TRBV10-2 and TRBJ2-2; TRBD2 agrees at 9 bases. Germline lookup yields CDR1 WSHSY and CDR2 SAAADI. The trim removed 6 bases at V and 4 bases at J, leaving 9 bases unmatched. CDR3 length: 16 residues. In DNA form, the CDR3 reads TGCGCCAGCAGGACGGCGGGTAGCGGGGGCACCGGGGAGCTGTTTTTT. Translation: CASRTAGSGGTGELFF.